This is a list of T cell receptor beta chains from one sample in a study of shared clonotypes between healthy human individuals. TCRdb keeps only in-frame clones here, not all; method: immunoSEQ multiplex PCR. The table has roughly 600,000 clones, 95% to 98% seen once. Sequenced material: naive CD8+ T cells sorted from blood. The origin of the receptors is a man in his thirties or forties in good health. Each CDR3 is given with its conserved first and last residue. A D gene is named only where the DNA matches it firmly.

j_gene	d_gene	v_gene	CDR3nt	CDR3aa
TRBJ1-5	.	TRBV4-1	TGCGCCAGCAGCCAAGCTCCGGGACCGCGTGCCGGGAGCAATCAGCCCCAGCATTTT	CASSQAPGPRAGSNQPQHF
TRBJ2-1	.	TRBV29-1	TGCAGCGTTGAACGGCCCCCGAAAAACAATGAGCAGTTCTTC	CSVERPPKNNEQFF
TRBJ2-3	TRBD2	TRBV11-2	TGTGCCAGCAGGGACGGGACTAGCGGGATGTTGGTAGATACGCAGTATTTT	CASRDGTSGMLVDTQYF
TRBJ2-7	.	TRBV27	TGTGCCAGCAGTGCCACAGTGGACGAGCAGTACTTC	CASSATVDEQYF
TRBJ2-7	.	TRBV11-3	TGTGCCAGCAGCTTAGAGGGGAGCTCCTACGAGCAGTACTTC	CASSLEGSSYEQYF
TRBJ2-7	TRBD2	TRBV19	TGTGCCAGTAGTATAGGGTCCCCTAGCGGACCGTCCTACGAGCAGTACTTC	CASSIGSPSGPSYEQYF
TRBJ2-5	.	TRBV9	TGTGCCAGCAGCGTAGATGGAGGGGTCCAGGAGACCCAGTACTTC	CASSVDGGVQETQYF
TRBJ2-3	.	TRBV2	TGTGCCAGCAGTGGACAGCTAGACACAGATACGCAGTATTTT	CASSGQLDTDTQYF
TRBJ2-7	TRBD1	TRBV28	TGTGCCAGCAGTTTTCCTCCGACAGGGGGCTATAACGAGCAGTACTTC	CASSFPPTGGYNEQYF
TRBJ1-2	.	TRBV4-1	TGCGCCAGCAGCCAAGATCGGGGAACTAACTATGGCTACACCTTC	CASSQDRGTNYGYTF
TRBJ1-1	.	TRBV9	TGTGCCAGCGGAACCGGGTCTGAAGCTTTCTTT	CASGTGSEAFF